This TCR beta chain was identified in a study of HIV-infected patients and healthy controls. This clonotype counts as medium-sized. Between the trimmed V and J ends, which lost 5 bases and 1 base, there was a span of 8 bases. The germline gives CDR1 DFQATT, CDR2 SNEGSKA (reference sequence). The length of the CDR3 is 12 residues. Reverse transcription used 450 to 500 ng RNA and constant-region primers for alpha and beta. Alpha and beta chain libraries were made separately by chain-specific third strand synthesis with multiplexing indices. TCRdb reprocessed the 5' RACE reads via MiXCR and lists one record per CDR3 protein. The table has under 15,000 distinct CDR3 sequences, just over 5% seen once. All unsorted peripheral T cells were captured because whole blood was used without fractionation.

This clonotype originated in an adult in good health. The material sequenced was blood. This chain joins TRBV20-1 and TRBJ2-5; no clear D gene. In nucleotides, the CDR3 is TGCAGTGCTGTGAGTGGCCAAGAGACCCAGTACTTC. It is translated as CSAVSGQETQYF.